Below are 9 T cell receptor beta chains sequenced from a single sample in a study of T cell responses to AZD1222 COVID-19 vaccine. TCRdb's copy holds only in-frame clones and misses some; the assay was immunoSEQ multiplex PCR. The repertoire holds roughly 110,000 clones, with around 90% as singletons. Sample: peripheral blood, taken on day 0 of AZD1222 vaccination. The receptor set was obtained from an adult in good health.

The chain joins TRBV9 to TRBJ1-1, with D uncertain. Trimming cost V 0 bases and J 5 bases, with 20 bases left between them. Germline CDR1 and CDR2: SGDLS and YYNGEE. CDR3 length: 17 residues. The CDR3 spells CASSVADSANLGTEAFF. The DNA of the CDR3 is TGTGCCAGCAGCGTAGCTGATTCGGCAAACCTAGGGACTGAAGCTTTCTTT.

The rearrangement joins TRBV7-2 to TRBJ2-3; no firm D call. V lost 4 bases and J 7 bases, leaving 9 bases between the germline ends. The germline CDR1 and CDR2 sequences are SGHTA and FQGNSA. This CDR3 is built from 12 residues. CDR3 nucleotide sequence: TGTGCCAGCAGCTCCGACTCCAATACGCAGTATTTT. Protein: CASSSDSNTQYF.

V usage is TRBV18 and J usage is TRBJ2-1; 7 nucleotides match TRBD1. The CDR3 extends over 15 amino acids. Germline values: CDR1 KGHSH, CDR2 LQKENI. J gave up 2 bases and V 5 bases, and 6 bases lay outside the gene matches. CDR3 DNA sequence: TGTGCCAGCTCATCGGACAGGCGGACCTACAATGAGCAGTTCTTC. This translates into CASSSDRRTYNEQFF.

The chain links TRBV11-2 to TRBJ1-1; 7 bases align to TRBD1. Germline assignment: CDR1 SGHAT and CDR2 FQNNGV. The CDR3 sequence is 14 residues long. The V and J ends lost 5 bases and 6 bases, in that order; junction bases with no gene match: 9. The CDR3 nucleotides read TGTGCCAGCAGCCCCTTGGAGGGGGCCCCTGAAGCTTTCTTT. Amino acid sequence: CASSPLEGAPEAFF.

This rearrangement joins TRBV7-8 to TRBJ2-7; D call uncertain. CDR1 and CDR2 from the germline V gene are SGHVS and FQNEAQ. The CDR3 totals 14 residues. V gave up 0 bases and J gave up 2 bases, with 8 bases separating them. CDR3 residues: CASSLAELTYEQYF. Here the CDR3 DNA reads TGTGCCAGCAGCTTAGCGGAACTAACCTACGAGCAGTACTTC.

This chain links TRBV27 with TRBJ1-5; D remains unclear. The germline V gene encodes CDR1 MNHEY and CDR2 SMNVEV (reference sequence). Between the trimmed V and J ends, which lost 5 bases and 4 bases, there was a span of 12 bases. This CDR3 has 14 amino acids. CDR3 coding DNA: TGTGCCAGCAGTCCAGCCAGCTCGAATCAGCCCCAGCATTTT. Its protein product is CASSPASSNQPQHF.

The V gene is TRBV4-1, the J gene TRBJ2-7; D possibly corresponds to TRBD1 (5 bases). Trimming removed 2 bases at V and 3 bases at J, with 11 bases between. Per the germline V gene, CDR1 is MGHRA and CDR2 is YSYEKL. This CDR3 contains 14 residues. In DNA, the CDR3 is TGCGCCAGCAGCCAAAGGGGTGTTGACTACGAGCAGTACTTC. Protein: CASSQRGVDYEQYF.

Only one count was recorded for this clone. The chain employs TRBV5-1 and TRBJ2-5; no reliable D call. The germline CDR1 and CDR2 sequences are SGHRS and YFSETQ. This CDR3 is 15 amino acids long. V was pared by 0 bases and J by 3 bases, with 12 bases between. The DNA of the CDR3 is TGCGCCAGCAGCTTGGGCCTTTTCAGAAAAGAGACCCAGTACTTC. Its protein product is CASSLGLFRKETQYF.

V is TRBV7-9 and J is TRBJ1-1; D possibly corresponds to TRBD1 (5 bases). Trimming removed 5 bases from V and 1 base from J, with 8 bases in between. The germline V gene encodes CDR1 SEHNR and CDR2 FQNEAQ (reference sequence). There are 13 residues in the CDR3. CDR3 nucleotide sequence: TGTGCCAGCAGCCCGACAGCGAACACTGAAGCTTTCTTT. Its translation: CASSPTANTEAFF.